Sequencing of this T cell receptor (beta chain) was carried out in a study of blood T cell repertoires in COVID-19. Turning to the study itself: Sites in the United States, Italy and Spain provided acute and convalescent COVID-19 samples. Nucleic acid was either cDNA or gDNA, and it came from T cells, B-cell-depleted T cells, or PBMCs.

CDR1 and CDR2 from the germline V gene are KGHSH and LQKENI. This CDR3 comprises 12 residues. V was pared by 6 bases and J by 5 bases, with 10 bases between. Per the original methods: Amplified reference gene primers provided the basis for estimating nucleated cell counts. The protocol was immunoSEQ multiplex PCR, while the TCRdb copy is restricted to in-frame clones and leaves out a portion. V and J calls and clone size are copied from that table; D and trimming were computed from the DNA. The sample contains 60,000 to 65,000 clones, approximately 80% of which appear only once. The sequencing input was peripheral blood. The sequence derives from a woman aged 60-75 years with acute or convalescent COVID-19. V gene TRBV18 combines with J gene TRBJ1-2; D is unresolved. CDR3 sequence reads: CASSGSLYGYTF. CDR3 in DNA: TGTGCCAGCTCGGGCAGCTTATATGGCTACACCTTC.